Reported below is one T cell receptor beta chain. Its antigen is not identified. Universal primer sites and UMIs were introduced during 5'RACE template-switching synthesis of TCR cDNA. TCRdb itself ran the 5' RACE reads through MiXCR, one entry per CDR3 protein. The sample lists about 340,000 distinct CDR3 sequences; 8.7% were seen once. CDR1 and CDR2 (germline): SGHNT, YYREEE (reference sequence). Trimming removed 0 bases at V and 0 bases at J, with 9 bases between. The CDR3 has 15 residues. The data were taken from a study of T cells after yellow fever vaccination. Study outcomes and limitations: Overall, a small share of clonotypes was seen in both CD4 and CD8 compartments. Secondary responses were weaker yet peaked faster, day 5 versus 15. Clones that expanded after primary vaccination mostly reappeared after the booster (roughly 96% CD4, 80% to 90% CD8).

The sequence was obtained from a man younger than 35 who received the YFV17D yellow fever vaccine. The chain has TRBV5-4 and TRBJ2-5; D call uncertain. The sequences come from PBMCs, collected on the day of the first yellow fever vaccination. CDR3 in amino acids: CASSLVQSHQETQYF. In nucleotides, the CDR3 is TGTGCCAGCAGCTTGGTCCAGAGCCACCAAGAGACCCAGTACTTC.